These 27 T cell receptor beta chains share one sample of origin, sequenced in a study of blood T cells in healthy people across ages (dated by TCRdb to about 2015). Library prep was done by 5' RACE. TCRdb shows the sequencer as Illumina HiSeq 2500. A second roughly 7 to 11 cycle PCR used a sample-barcoded 5' primer and a J-beta primer mix. TCRdb trimmed the raw reads at Q25, called clones with MiXCR and kept productive beta chains. CDR3 protein duplicates are merged, each entry listing the most common genes and DNA. The sample table lists hundreds of thousands of distinct CDR3 sequences, roughly three fifths of them with a count of one. Together, the top ten hold around a quarter of the sample. The sequencing input was blood. These receptors were collected from a man aged 35-49 years in good health.

The J gene is TRBJ1-6, the V gene TRBV15; D is unresolved. CDR3 length equals 15 residues. CDR1 is LNHNV, CDR2 YYDKDF, per germline (reference sequence). The V end was cut by 0 bases, the J end by 7 bases, with 10 bases between. The CDR3 loop reads CATSREPSGNSPLHF. The CDR3 DNA sequence: TGTGCCACCAGCAGAGAACCGTCGGGGAATTCACCCCTCCACTTT.

This chain uses TRBV6-5 with TRBJ2-7; TRBD1 aligns across 8 bases. The germline V gene has CDR1 MNHEY and CDR2 SVGAGI. The CDR3 is 15 residues long. Germline trimming cut 4 bases from V and 4 bases from J; bases unmatched to any gene: 9. The CDR3 sequence is CASSWGGRGPYEQYF. In nucleotides, the CDR3 is TGTGCCAGCAGTTGGGGTGGCAGGGGGCCATACGAGCAGTACTTC.

This chain uses TRBV4-2 with TRBJ2-6, with 9 bases identical to TRBD2. The CDR3 is 24 amino acids. From germline, CDR1 is LGHNA and CDR2 YNFKEQ. J lost 2 bases, V lost 0 bases, and 23 bases had no gene match. This chain's CDR3 is CASSQDFVPFGQVAGAPGANVLTF. Written as DNA, the CDR3 is TGTGCCAGCAGCCAAGATTTTGTCCCCTTCGGTCAAGTAGCGGGAGCACCTGGGGCCAACGTCCTGACTTTC.

This clonotype was detected a few times. The chain couples TRBV7-2 to TRBJ2-7; 9 nucleotides align to TRBD2. The CDR3 is made up of 16 amino acids. In germline, CDR1 is SGHTA, CDR2 FQGNSA. The V segment lost 1 base and the J segment 5 bases; nucleotides outside the gene matches: 9. The CDR3 nucleotides read TGTGCCAGCAGCTTAGGTAGCGGGAGCCGGAGCGACGAGCAGTACTTC. This encodes CASSLGSGSRSDEQYF.

The chain joins TRBV6-2 or TRBV6-3 to TRBJ1-5, with a tentative D call TRBD1 (6 bases). The CDR3 sequence is 15 residues long. Trimming removed 0 bases from V and 6 bases from J, with 12 bases in between. Germline CDR1 is MNHEY and CDR2 is SVGEGT. The CDR3 loop is CASSYSQGRSQPQHF. The CDR3 DNA follows: TGTGCCAGCAGTTACTCGCAGGGGCGAAGTCAGCCCCAGCATTTT.

J is TRBJ2-1 and V is TRBV4-2; the D gene could be TRBD1 or TRBD2 (6 bases each). This CDR3 comprises 22 residues. Germline CDR1 reads LGHNA; CDR2 reads YNFKEQ. The V end lost 0 bases, the J end lost 0 bases, and 27 bases lay between the germline ends. CDR3 region: CASSQEILVGGGTGSSYNEQFF. CDR3 nucleotides: TGTGCCAGCAGCCAAGAGATACTAGTGGGGGGCGGGACGGGGAGCTCCTACAATGAGCAGTTCTTC.

The chain uses TRBV6-5 and TRBJ1-5, with 8 positions matching TRBD1. Germline V gives CDR1 MNHEY, CDR2 SVGAGI. The V and J ends lost 0 bases and 2 bases, in that order; junction bases with no gene match: 0. This CDR3 spans 15 amino acids. CDR3: CASSYSTGGNQPQHF. DNA for the CDR3: TGTGCCAGCAGTTACTCGACAGGGGGCAATCAGCCCCAGCATTTT.

The V and J genes are TRBV6-1 and TRBJ2-7; the match to TRBD2 covers 13 bases. Germline V CDR1 and CDR2: MNHNS, SASEGT. The CDR3 totals 18 residues. V was clipped by 6 bases and J by 4 bases; unmatched bases: 15. CDR3 region: CASSHGLAGAAGAYEQYF. The CDR3, as DNA: TGTGCCAGCAGCCACGGACTAGCGGGAGCAGCTGGGGCTTACGAGCAGTACTTC.

The chain recombines TRBV15 with TRBJ2-1; tentatively, D is TRBD1 or TRBD2 (5 bases each). Deletions cut 2 bases from V and 6 bases from J, with 14 bases between. Per germline, CDR1 LNHNV and CDR2 YYDKDF (reference sequence). This CDR3 region has 15 residues. The CDR3 loop is CATSRSITGANEQFF. The CDR3 bases are TGTGCCACCAGCAGATCTATCACCGGGGCCAATGAGCAGTTCTTC.

The V and J genes are TRBV27 and TRBJ1-6; D remains unclear. Deletions cut 5 bases from V and 7 bases from J, with 9 bases between. This CDR3 has 13 residues. The germline V gene has CDR1 MNHEY and CDR2 SMNVEV (reference sequence). CDR3 loop: CASSPQANSPLHF. The CDR3 region has the DNA TGTGCCAGCAGTCCCCAAGCAAATTCACCCCTCCACTTT.

This clonotype came up once. The genes are TRBV25-1 and TRBJ2-1, with unresolved D. The CDR3 has 12 amino acids. Per germline, CDR1 MGHDK and CDR2 SYGVNS. Trimming cost V 5 bases and J 9 bases, with 11 bases left between them. CDR3 nucleotides: TGTGCCAGCAGTATACTTACGGGTGAGCAGTTCTTC. As protein: CASSILTGEQFF.

Only one count was recorded for this clonotype. V gene TRBV9 combines with J gene TRBJ2-3; no clear D gene. The CDR3 extends over 15 amino acids. The germline V gene encodes CDR1 SGDLS and CDR2 YYNGEE. Trimming pared 3 bases from V and 0 bases from J, leaving 11 bases between. CDR3 residues: CASSGTTSSTDTQYF. The CDR3, as DNA: TGTGCCAGCAGCGGAACTACTTCTAGCACAGATACGCAGTATTTT.

This rearrangement joins TRBV2 to TRBJ2-3; D perhaps matches TRBD1 (5 bases). V lost 3 bases, J lost 4 bases, and 8 bases lay in between. This CDR3 comprises 13 residues. In germline, CDR1 is SNHLY, CDR2 FYNNEI. The chain's CDR3 is CASSDRVPDTQYF. CDR3 in DNA: TGTGCCAGCAGTGACAGGGTCCCAGATACGCAGTATTTT.

The chain has TRBV28 and TRBJ2-4; the match to TRBD2 covers 9 bases. V gave up 1 base and J gave up 2 bases; unmatched junction bases: 12. The CDR3 runs 19 residues. The V gene's germline CDR1 is MDHEN and CDR2 SYDVKM. This CDR3 is CASSLFQREEVPTKNIQYF. In DNA, the CDR3 is TGTGCCAGCAGTTTATTCCAGCGGGAGGAAGTCCCCACCAAAAACATTCAGTACTTC.

The chain links TRBV12-3 or TRBV12-4 to TRBJ1-2; no clear D gene. There are 14 residues in the CDR3. Trimming cost V 6 bases and J 5 bases, with 16 bases left between them. Written as DNA, the CDR3 is TGTGCCAGCAGCCCTAGTCGGGGTACTTATGGCTACACCTTC. Amino acids: CASSPSRGTYGYTF.

The rearrangement uses TRBV20-1 and TRBJ2-7; no clear D gene. Deletions cut 3 bases from V and 3 bases from J, with 9 bases between. CDR1 is DFQATT, CDR2 SNEGSKA, per germline (reference sequence). The CDR3 contains 12 residues. The CDR3 protein is CSASPRNYEQYF. CDR3 nucleotides: TGCAGTGCTAGTCCCAGAAACTACGAGCAGTACTTC.

V and J are TRBV4-2 and TRBJ1-2; TRBD1 aligns across 8 bases. Germline assignment: CDR1 LGHNA and CDR2 YNFKEQ. The length of the CDR3 is 16 residues. J gave up 3 bases and V 0 bases, and 6 bases lay outside the gene matches. DNA for the CDR3: TGTGCCAGCAGCCAAGATGGCTCGGACAGGGACTATGGCTACACCTTC. Protein product: CASSQDGSDRDYGYTF.

The chain employs TRBV11-2 and TRBJ2-5, with 12 bases lining up with TRBD2. The CDR3 has 17 amino acids. CDR1 is SGHAT, CDR2 FQNNGV, per germline. V lost 1 base, J lost 4 bases, and 7 bases stayed unmatched. CDR3: CASSLASGRAGRETQYF. The CDR3 bases are TGTGCCAGCAGCTTAGCTAGCGGGAGGGCCGGTCGAGAGACCCAGTACTTC.

The genes are TRBV20-1 and TRBJ2-5; no clear D gene. Trimming stripped 3 bases from V and 11 bases from J, with 25 bases between. CDR3 length: 15 residues. Germline V CDR1 and CDR2: DFQATT, SNEGSKA (reference sequence). The CDR3 sequence: CSARTDGSSYNEQYF. The DNA for the CDR3 is TGCAGTGCTAGGACGGACGGTAGCTCCTACAATGAGCAGTACTTC.

CDR3 sequence: CASSPGGSYNGYTF. The CDR3 DNA reads as TGTGCCAGCAGTCCCGGGGGATCGTATAATGGCTACACCTTC. J is TRBJ1-2 and V is TRBV28; D is possibly TRBD1 (5 bases). The germline V gene encodes CDR1 MDHEN and CDR2 SYDVKM. With 5 bases removed from V and 6 bases from J, the gap between germline ends came to 16 bases. The CDR3 is 14 amino acids.

This chain uses TRBV5-6 with TRBJ1-4; D unresolved. Germline V gene sequence: CDR1 SGHDT, CDR2 YYEEEE. CDR3 length equals 12 residues. V lost 7 bases and J lost 8, with 12 bases in between. The CDR3 protein is CASSPFGEKLFF. In nucleotides, the CDR3 is TGTGCCAGCTCCCCCTTTGGCGAAAAACTGTTTTTT.

The chain couples TRBV21-1 to TRBJ2-1; no check of the table's D call, TRBD2, against the DNA was made. TRBV21-1 is listed as a pseudogene. This CDR3 region has 17 residues. CDR3 bases: TGTGCCAGCAGCAAACCCGGCCGCGGCGGGACTGACAATGAGCAGTTCTTC. This encodes CASSKPGRGGTDNEQFF.

This clonotype was found once. One end of the junction is discordant with germline, which a read error may explain. V usage is TRBV5-8 and J usage is TRBJ2-7, with a possible D match to TRBD2 (5 bases). From germline, CDR1 is SGHTS and CDR2 YDEGEE. CDR3 length equals 16 residues. CDR3 sequence reads: CASSSVHRGNSYERYF. In DNA, the CDR3 is TGTGCCAGCAGCTCCGTGCACCGGGGTAACTCCTACGAGCGGTACTTC.

In regard to this clonotype: With a much larger clone just one base away, this may be a read error. The rearrangement joins TRBV28 to TRBJ2-7; D is undetermined. The V and J ends lost 3 bases and 3 bases respectively, with 3 bases between them. The CDR3 has 11 amino acids. Per the germline V gene, CDR1 is MDHEN and CDR2 is SYDVKM. This CDR3 is CASSFIYEQYF. DNA for the CDR3: TGTGCCAGCAGTTTTATCTACGAGCAGTACTTC. Filled out from reference TRBV28 and TRBJ2-7, the complete variable domain reads DVKVTQSSRYLVKRTGEKVFLECVQDMDHENMFWYRQDPGLGLRLIYFSYDVKMKEKGDIPEGYSVSREKKERFSLILESASTNQTSMYLCASSFIYEQYFGPGTRLTVT.

Only a few counts were recorded for this clonotype. The chain carries TRBV28 and TRBJ2-3, with 8 bases fitting TRBD1. The CDR3 has 16 residues. The germline CDR1 and CDR2 sequences are MDHEN and SYDVKM. V lost 4 bases to trimming and J lost 2 bases; unmatched junction nucleotides: 8. CDR3 nucleotide sequence: TGTGCCAGCAGTTGGGAGTGGACAGGGAACACAGATACGCAGTATTTT. This gives the protein CASSWEWTGNTDTQYF.

The V gene is TRBV7-3, the J gene TRBJ2-5; tentatively, D is TRBD2 (6 bases). V was shortened by 5 bases and J by 11 bases, with 24 bases between the two germline ends. This CDR3 has 15 amino acids. Germline CDR1 reads SGHTA; CDR2 reads FQGTGA. The CDR3 is CASSPPRGQDYEQYF. For the CDR3, the DNA is TGTGCCAGCAGCCCCCCCCGCGGCCAGGACTATGAGCAGTACTTC.

The sample holds a few counts of this clonotype. The V call is TRBV2, the J call TRBJ2-1, with TRBD2 matching 11 bases. With 6 bases clipped from V and 8 bases from J, the junction kept 12 bases outside the gene matches. The CDR3 runs 16 residues. CDR1 is SNHLY, CDR2 FYNNEI, per germline. CDR3: CASSQDSRLAGYEQFF. CDR3 nucleotide sequence: TGTGCCAGCAGCCAGGACTCTCGACTAGCGGGGTATGAGCAGTTCTTC.